The source of this T cell receptor beta chain is a study of OX40 agonist ivuxolimab in advanced cancers. Overall study results and limits: The study observed clonal expansion of CD4+ and CD8+ blood T cells by week 6 at 0.1 to 3.0 mg/kg. Average numbers of expanded clones were greater in CD8+ T cells than in CD4+.

Regarding this clone: Its target is not known.

Sequencing used immunoSEQ multiplex PCR; TCRdb keeps in-frame clones, though not all of them. Among roughly 50,000 clones listed, 70% to 90% were seen once. The length of the CDR3 is 14 residues. Per the germline V gene, CDR1 is LNHDA and CDR2 is SQIVND (reference sequence). Trimming stripped 4 bases from V and 7 bases from J, with 13 bases between. The genes are TRBV19 and TRBJ2-2, with a weak D call TRBD1 (5 bases). This receptor was identified in an adult with an advanced solid tumor such as melanoma, head and neck, liver or kidney cancer. Source: CD4+ or CD8+ T cells sorted from blood, taken in a trial of the OX40 agonist ivuxolimab. The CDR3 region has the DNA TGTGCCAGTAGTACTCGACAGCCCGGCGGGGAGCTGTTTTTT. Translated, it gives CASSTRQPGGELFF.